Listed below are T cell receptor beta chains from one sample, sequenced in a study of T cell responses to AZD1222 COVID-19 vaccine. The repertoire was sequenced with immunoSEQ multiplex PCR; TCRdb's copy has only in-frame clones and lacks some. The sample yields 150,000 to 200,000 clones, 92% seen once. The source material was peripheral blood, sampled on day 0 of AZD1222 vaccination. The receptors were sampled from an adult in good health. Each CDR3 is given with its conserved first and last residue. Each record gives: J gene, V gene, CDR3 protein.

>TRBJ1-2|TRBV19
CASSIAGHGYTF
>TRBJ2-7|TRBV3-1/TRBV3-2
CASSQVGSAYEQYF
>TRBJ2-2|TRBV9
CASSGGPPGTGELFF
>TRBJ2-7|TRBV7-9
CASRVGHSSYEQYF
>TRBJ1-6|TRBV25-1
CASRAQGYEPLHF
>TRBJ2-7|TRBV30
CAWSKGLVYYEQYF
>TRBJ1-2|TRBV6-5
CASSYSALTAVDGYTF
>TRBJ1-1|TRBV27
CASSFSGLEAFF
>TRBJ2-1|TRBV19
CASSIAGGSYNEQFF
>TRBJ1-4|TRBV5-1
CASSQTGYEKLFF
>TRBJ2-5|TRBV6-5
CASTRDLGETQYF
>TRBJ1-2|TRBV2
CASSDWGQGQRIDDYTF
>TRBJ2-5|TRBV3-1/TRBV3-2
CASSQGTSSQETQYF
>TRBJ2-3|TRBV30
CAWYSGSTDTQYF
>TRBJ2-1|TRBV27
CASSLYNEQFF
>TRBJ2-5|TRBV5-1
CASSLFRSQETQYF
>TRBJ1-6|TRBV30
CAWSRDNLHF
>TRBJ1-1|TRBV6-6
CASTAGGRGTEAFF
>TRBJ2-3|TRBV9
CASSVGLRGTGSTDTQYF
>TRBJ2-1|TRBV25-1
CASSTQRRGRRNEQFF
>TRBJ2-7|TRBV25-1
CATPSGSYEQYF
>TRBJ1-5|TRBV24-1
CATQDRRGQGGHF
>TRBJ1-3|TRBV9
CASSPTRVGGNTIYF
>TRBJ2-7|TRBV7-9
CASSPFVLGEQYF
>TRBJ2-1|TRBV7-3
CASSLRGPPYNEQFF
>TRBJ2-1|TRBV7-3
CASSPPGGLPSVEQFF
>TRBJ2-6|TRBV19
CASGLAGAGANVLTF
>TRBJ1-1|TRBV29-1
CSVVSSGLNTEAFF
>TRBJ1-4|TRBV19
CASSYQLRTGGNEKLFF
>TRBJ2-5|TRBV2
CASSVWRGQETQYF
>TRBJ2-6|TRBV27
CASSFRGAGANVLTF
>TRBJ1-5|TRBV9
CASSVGKGGNQPQHF
>TRBJ1-2|TRBV6-5
CASSPSRRGGDGYTF
>TRBJ2-1|TRBV29-1
CSVEKPPNEQFF
>TRBJ1-2|TRBV5-1
CASSLVPGTGPYTF
>TRBJ1-6|TRBV9
CASRGMGAANSPLHF
>TRBJ2-7|TRBV19
CASSIGTYEQYF
>TRBJ1-5|TRBV27
CASSLVVRGNYSNQPQHF
>TRBJ1-5|TRBV4-1
CASSQGEYGNQPQHF
>TRBJ1-1|TRBV18
CASSRGNTEAFF
>TRBJ1-5|TRBV2
CASSERGSNQPQHF
>TRBJ2-5|TRBV4-1
CASSQDGLTGRYF
>TRBJ1-1|TRBV12-3/TRBV12-4
CASSFGSGTEAFF
>TRBJ1-1|TRBV18
CASSPTGQNTEAFF
>TRBJ1-1|TRBV2
CASTDRGTEAFF
>TRBJ1-1|TRBV5-6
CASSLIGGRNTEAFF
>TRBJ1-2|TRBV15
CATSRIKGQVQGYTF
>TRBJ2-7|TRBV19
CASSPDRVGHEQYF
>TRBJ2-5|TRBV10-3
CAISANPLGLGETQYF
>TRBJ1-2|TRBV3-1/TRBV3-2
CASSGGTALNYGYTF
>TRBJ2-5|TRBV7-7
CASSPGGGQETQYF
>TRBJ1-6|TRBV5-1
CASSLGDGSYSPLHF
>TRBJ2-7|TRBV4-1
CASSQMGDSYEQYF